This T cell receptor beta chain originates from a study of tumour-infiltrating T cells in Burkitt lymphoma (dated by TCRdb to about 2020). Study-level background: The Burkitt lymphoma cohort included around 82 patients and covered every epidemiological subtype of the disease. TCR repertoire data were compared against clinical outcome, and productive clonality predicted overall survival and progression-free survival independently of established prognostic factors such as age at diagnosis.

This clone was observed a handful of times. The specificity of this receptor is unknown. No quality values exist for individual bases; no much larger clone is one base distant. Beyond this particular receptor, the publication reports: Numerous Burkitt lymphoma patients were found to share several public clonotypes, a finding suggesting shared tumour neoantigen selection that is absent from diffuse large B-cell lymphoma.

Libraries were built with the immunoSEQ multiplex PCR assay. This is the immuneACCESS table as TCRdb keeps it, with only in-frame sequences that have V and J called. A part of the clones is gone; compared with another copy, unresolved V genes explain less than half, and the rest is unexplained. This sample gives around 48,000 clones in total; around 29% of them show up just once. The biggest ten clones account for under 3.5% of the sample. V and J are truncated by 5 bases and 5 bases respectively, leaving an intervening sequence of 16 bases. Per the germline V gene, KGHSH is the CDR1 and LQKENI is the CDR2. The CDR3 covers 14 residues, taking in both the cysteine and the phenylalanine. Only CDR3 DNA is held: 42 bases, read in frame from base 1.

Sequenced material: tumor tissue. This TCR was recovered from a human donor with Burkitt lymphoma. Rearrangement joined TRBV18 to TRBJ2-7; the D gene is not confidently resolved. The DNA sequence reads TGTGCCAGCTCAGAACGGGTAACGGTACACGAGCAGTACTTC. This gives the protein CASSERVTVHEQYF.